This T cell receptor (beta chain) was documented in a study of blood T cell repertoires in COVID-19. Study-wide background: Acute and convalescent COVID-19 samples came from the United States, Italy and Spain. T cells, B-cell-depleted T cells, or PBMCs supplied cDNA or gDNA.

In the authors' methods: Using reference gene primer amplification, nucleated cell counts were estimated. The protocol was immunoSEQ multiplex PCR, while the TCRdb copy is restricted to in-frame clones and leaves out a portion. Clonal size and the V and J genes are those of that table, whereas D and trimming came from the DNA. This sample has roughly 140,000 clones; more than 65% occur once, and the top ten carry about 7.8%. The CDR3 spans 13 residues. Germline V gene data show CDR1 as LGHDT and CDR2 as YNNKEL (reference sequence). Trimming left V 1 base short and J 1 base short, with 4 bases between.

This TCR was recovered from a woman in her 50s in a cohort sampled during active or convalescent COVID-19. The chain combines TRBV3-1 (or the pseudogene TRBV3-2) with TRBJ2-5; D remains unclear. The sequencing input was peripheral blood. The CDR3: CASSQVSQETQYF. CDR3 DNA sequence: TGTGCCAGCAGCCAAGTCAGCCAAGAGACCCAGTACTTC.